The 21 T cell receptor beta chains given below trace back to one sample, sequenced in a study of T cells in Graves' hyperthyroidism and ophthalmopathy. The CDR3 regions of TCR beta were amplified from RNA transcripts. Carried out on the TCR CDR3, a first-round RT-PCR used the HTBI primer set. TCRdb processed the multiplex PCR reads anew with MiXCR; each CDR3 protein has one entry. The sample comprises just over 550,000 distinct CDR3 sequences, about half of which are singletons, and approximately 8.2% rests with the top ten. Sequencing used peripheral blood or thyroid tissue (not recorded which). These receptors came from a woman between 18 and 30 years old with Graves' hyperthyroidism.

This clonotype was picked up many times. The V and J genes are TRBV15 and TRBJ2-7; D might be TRBD1 (5 bases). Germline CDR1 LNHNV, CDR2 YYDKDF (reference sequence). V was clipped by 0 bases and J by 6 bases, with 12 bases between them. CDR3 size: 14 residues. CDR3 DNA sequence: TGTGCCACCAGCAGAGAAGTAGGGGCTGGCGAGCAGTACTTC. Translated: CATSREVGAGEQYF.

The rearrangement joins TRBV2 to TRBJ2-3, with 7 positions matching TRBD2. V lost 5 bases and J lost 8; bases outside the gene matches: 10. CDR3 length equals 14 residues. Germline V gives CDR1 SNHLY, CDR2 FYNNEI. CDR3 nucleotides: TGTGCCAGCAGTCCCCGGAGGCGGGAGTCTACGCAGTATTTT. It specifies CASSPRRRESTQYF.

This rearrangement joins TRBV29-1 to TRBJ1-5; no reliable D call. The V gene lost 4 bases and the J gene lost 1 base, with 8 bases spanning the gap. Germline CDR1 is SQVTM and CDR2 is ANQGSEA. This CDR3 has 13 residues. The CDR3 loop is CSVAVDSNQPQHF. The CDR3 nucleotides are TGCAGCGTTGCGGTCGACAGCAATCAGCCCCAGCATTTT.

Comment on this clonotype: Likely a read error: the CDR3 ends without its conserved phenylalanine or tryptophan. It is unclear where the CDR3 begins or ends on the DNA, so no DNA is shown, and the CDR3 is as TCRdb lists it. The CDR3: CAIRETGFI. The V gene is TRBV10-3, the J gene TRBJ1-4; the table's D call TRBD1 went unverified against the DNA. The CDR3 is made up of 9 amino acids, end residues included. CDR1 and CDR2 from the germline V gene are ENHRY and SYGVKD.

This clonotype was counted many times. The gene calls are TRBV20-1 and TRBJ2-7; 7 bases fit TRBD2. Germline loops: CDR1 DFQATT, CDR2 SNEGSKA (reference sequence). This CDR3 comprises 13 residues. V trimming: 5 bases; J trimming: 5 bases; junction bases outside the gene matches: 9. CDR3 in amino acids: CSAGWRELHEQYF. CDR3 DNA sequence: TGCAGTGCTGGGTGGCGGGAGCTCCACGAGCAGTACTTC.

Of note for this clonotype: One end of the junction varies from germline; a read error may be responsible. This chain links TRBV20-1 with TRBJ2-7, with 7 bases fitting TRBD2. The CDR3 extends over 15 amino acids. Germline CDR1 is DFQATT and CDR2 is SNEGSKA (reference sequence). This CDR3 reads CSTSASSGGSYEQYF. CDR3 in DNA: TGCAGTACTAGTGCTTCGTCGGGGGGATCCTACGAGCAGTACTTC.

This clonotype was observed at least ten times. This chain joins TRBV10-2 and TRBJ2-5, with D possibly TRBD1 on 6 matching bases. Germline values: CDR1 WSHSY, CDR2 SAAADI. CDR3 length: 16 residues. Trimming shortened V by 3 bases and J by 1 base, and 15 bases separated the two germline ends. In DNA, the CDR3 is TGCGCCAGCAGTGATAGGGGACACCGCTCCCAAGAGACCCAGTACTTC. Translated: CASSDRGHRSQETQYF.

The CDR3 loop reads CATSRDYEKLFF. In DNA form, the CDR3 reads TGTGCCACCAGCAGAGATTATGAAAAACTGTTTTTT. V usage is TRBV15 and J usage is TRBJ1-4; the D is unclear. Trimming took 0 bases from V and 6 from J, leaving 2 bases between them. This CDR3 has 12 residues. From germline, CDR1 is LNHNV and CDR2 YYDKDF (reference sequence).

A remark on this clonotype: At one of its ends the junction is not consistent with the germline gene, which may arise from a read error. V gene TRBV11-1 combines with J gene TRBJ2-7; D perhaps matches TRBD1 (6 bases). CDR1 SGHAT and CDR2 FQDESV come from the germline V gene (reference sequence). CDR3 length: 16 amino acids. CDR3: CATSSQVAGADYEQYF. The CDR3 DNA is TGTGCCACCAGCAGCCAAGTTGCAGGGGCGGATTACGAGCAGTACTTC. The entire variable domain, with the rest obtained from reference TRBV11-1 and TRBJ2-7, is as follows: EAEVAQSPRYKITEKSQAVAFWCDPISGHATLYWYRQILGQGPELLVQFQDESVVDDSQLPKDRFSAERLKGVDSTLKIQPAELGDSAMYLCATSSQVAGADYEQYFGPGTRLTVT.

Here the CDR3 reads CASSHEGPYEQYF. The DNA for the CDR3 is TGTGCCAGCAGCCACGAGGGACCCTACGAGCAGTACTTC. The gene calls are TRBV3-1 and TRBJ2-7, with D perhaps matching TRBD1 or TRBD2 (5 bases each). The V and J ends lost 3 bases and 2 bases respectively, with 8 bases between them. The CDR3 consists of 13 residues. The germline gives CDR1 LGHDT, CDR2 YNNKEL (reference sequence).

The rearrangement uses TRBV10-3 and TRBJ2-5, with 7 bases lining up with TRBD2. The CDR3 covers 15 residues. CDR1 ENHRY and CDR2 SYGVKD come from the germline V gene. V was pared by 5 bases and J by 5 bases, with 11 bases of the junction left unmatched. Here the CDR3 reads CAISSRLGEGETQYF. As DNA, the CDR3 is TGTGCCATCAGTTCCCGGCTGGGGGAGGGGGAGACCCAGTACTTC.

The genes are TRBV12-3 or TRBV12-4 and TRBJ1-5; 7 nucleotides align to TRBD1. J lost 4 bases, V lost 6 bases, and 12 bases had no gene match. The CDR3 has 16 residues. The DNA for the CDR3 is TGTGCCAGCAGCCCCCTGACAGGGTGGGGAAATCAGCCCCAGCATTTT. Its translation: CASSPLTGWGNQPQHF.

For this clonotype: The conserved phenylalanine or tryptophan is not found at the CDR3 terminus, so this likely reflects a read error. Because the CDR3's place on the DNA is in doubt, the DNA is left out and the CDR3 is given as listed by TCRdb. This chain links TRBV29-1 with TRBJ2-7; the D call of TRBD2 is as the table states it, not checked on the DNA. The V gene's germline CDR1 is SQVTM and CDR2 ANQGSEA. The CDR3 numbers 8 amino acids, ends counted. CDR3 residues: CSVLGLAG.

The rearrangement links TRBV6-5 to TRBJ1-2; D is undetermined. From germline, CDR1 is MNHEY and CDR2 SVGAGI. V lost 5 bases and J 2 bases, leaving 12 bases between the germline ends. The CDR3 sequence is 14 residues long. The DNA of the CDR3 is TGTGCCAGCAGTACCGACCCTGAGAACTATGGCTACACCTTC. It translates to CASSTDPENYGYTF.

The genes are TRBV6-1 and TRBJ2-7, with D possibly TRBD1 on 5 matching bases. Germline CDR1 reads MNHNS; CDR2 reads SASEGT. V was cut by 5 bases and J by 3 bases, with 11 bases left in between. The CDR3 consists of 13 residues. The CDR3 DNA sequence: TGTGCCAGCAGTTCGAAACAGGACTACGAGCAGTACTTC. Translating it yields CASSSKQDYEQYF.

This clonotype was seen ten or more times. V usage is TRBV2 and J usage is TRBJ1-1; D is unclear. The V and J ends lost 4 bases and 1 base respectively, with 4 bases between them. Germline CDR1 is SNHLY and CDR2 is FYNNEI. CDR3 size: 12 residues. For the CDR3, the DNA is TGTGCCAGCAGTGCGGGGAACACTGAAGCTTTCTTT. It is translated as CASSAGNTEAFF.

The table lists this clonotype with many counts. The V call is TRBV10-3, the J call TRBJ1-2; D uncertain. V was cut by 0 bases and J by 4 bases, with 15 bases left in between. CDR1 is ENHRY, CDR2 SYGVKD, per germline. The CDR3 is 16 residues long. The CDR3 coding sequence is TGTGCCATCAGTGAGTCGTTGGATATCAGCTTCTATGGCTACACCTTC. It specifies CAISESLDISFYGYTF.

This clonotype was seen a few times. V and J are TRBV19 and TRBJ2-7, with D possibly matching TRBD2 (6 bases). The CDR3 sequence is 13 residues long. Trimming left V 9 bases short and J 3 bases short, with 15 bases between. The germline V gene encodes CDR1 LNHDA and CDR2 SQIVND (reference sequence). The CDR3 sequence: CASSGLPHYEQYF. The CDR3 DNA follows: TGTGCCAGCAGTGGACTACCTCACTACGAGCAGTACTTC.

This clonotype was seen only a few times. The chain links TRBV7-8 to TRBJ2-5; D is perhaps TRBD1 or TRBD2 (5 bases each). The CDR3 contains 13 residues. Per the germline V gene, CDR1 is SGHVS and CDR2 is FQNEAQ. Trimming removed 5 bases from V and 7 bases from J, with 14 bases in between. CDR3 protein: CASSPGTGMTQYF. Here the CDR3 DNA reads TGTGCCAGCAGCCCAGGGACGGGGATGACCCAGTACTTC.

This sequence joins TRBV24-1 and TRBJ1-2, with 8 bases fitting TRBD1. Germline V gene lookup returns CDR1 KGHDR and CDR2 SFDVKD. V lost 4 bases to trimming and J lost 6 bases; unmatched junction nucleotides: 6. This CDR3 comprises 14 residues. DNA for the CDR3: TGTGCCACCAGTGACCAGAGGACAGGGAATGGCTACACCTTC. This encodes CATSDQRTGNGYTF.

The table lists this clonotype with many counts. The gene calls are TRBV7-2 and TRBJ2-5; 9 bases match TRBD2. Germline V gene sequence: CDR1 SGHTA, CDR2 FQGNSA. V dropped 5 bases and J dropped 5; count of bases not matched to a gene: 9. The CDR3 contains 15 residues. CDR3 coding DNA: TGTGCCAGCAGCCCAGTAGCGGGAGTGGTGGAGACCCAGTACTTC. Its protein product is CASSPVAGVVETQYF.